Each of the 26 T cell receptor beta chains below was sequenced from the same sample in a study of cytomegalovirus exposure and HLA in healthy donors. A multiplex PCR was run with 60 Vbeta primers and 13 Jbeta primers. Sequenced by immunoSEQ multiplex PCR; TCRdb stores in-frame clones only, minus some. The sample includes some 170,000 clones, around 83% of them seen just once. Sequenced sample: PBMCs. The receptors were gathered from a man aged 45 to 65 in good health and CMV-seropositive.

This clone was seen just once. The CDR3 region is CASSFRDSNSPLHF. The CDR3 region has the DNA TGTGCCAGCAGCTTCCGGGACAGTAATTCACCCCTCCACTTT. The rearrangement uses TRBV7-8 and TRBJ1-6, with 7 bases lining up with TRBD1. Germline-derived CDR1 and CDR2 are SGHVS and FQNEAQ. J gave up 6 bases and V 3 bases, and 2 bases lay outside the gene matches. This CDR3 spans 14 amino acids.

A word on this clone: One end of the junction varies from germline; a read error may be responsible. V and J are TRBV7-9 and TRBJ1-1; D is undetermined. This CDR3 is built from 14 residues. Germline lookup yields CDR1 SEHNR and CDR2 FQNEAQ (reference sequence). As DNA, the CDR3 is TGTTCCAGCAGCTTAGAGACGGGGAACACTGAAGCTTTCTTT. Amino acids: CSSSLETGNTEAFF. The full variable domain, in which reference TRBV7-9 and TRBJ1-1 provide the parts outside the CDR3, is DTGVSQNPRHKITKRGQNVTFRCDPISEHNRLYWYRQTLGQGPEFLTYFQNEAQLEKSRLLSDRFSAERPKGSFSTLEIQRTEQGDSAMYLCSSSLETGNTEAFFGQGTRLTVV.

The rearrangement uses TRBV6-1 and TRBJ2-7; TRBD1 matches 9 bases. Germline-derived CDR1 and CDR2 are MNHNS and SASEGT. V dropped 8 bases and J dropped 5; count of bases not matched to a gene: 4. This CDR3 is built from 12 residues. The CDR3 nucleotides read TGTGCCAGCCGGGACAGGGACCACGAGCAGTACTTC. It specifies CASRDRDHEQYF.

This clone was seen a few times. V gene TRBV5-4 combines with J gene TRBJ2-1; 7 nucleotides line up with TRBD2. The V gene's germline CDR1 is SGHNT and CDR2 YYREEE (reference sequence). V dropped 4 bases and J dropped 8; count of bases not matched to a gene: 9. This CDR3 has 14 amino acids. Here the CDR3 reads CASSRKAGRDEQFF. CDR3 coding DNA: TGTGCCAGCAGCCGGAAGGCAGGGAGGGATGAGCAGTTCTTC.

This chain uses TRBV5-4 with TRBJ2-6; tentatively, D is TRBD1 (6 bases). The germline CDR1 and CDR2 sequences are SGHNT and YYREEE (reference sequence). V lost 0 bases and J 5 bases, leaving 18 bases between the germline ends. The CDR3 consists of 18 residues. The CDR3 DNA reads TGTGCCAGCAGCTTGGGTCGGTTAGGGGGATCCTGGGCCAACGTCCTGACTTTC. Translation: CASSLGRLGGSWANVLTF.

J is TRBJ2-2 and V is TRBV6-5, with 8 bases fitting TRBD1. CDR3 length: 13 residues. Germline lookup yields CDR1 MNHEY and CDR2 SVGAGI. V lost 10 bases and J lost 6; bases outside the gene matches: 7. The CDR3: CATRDRLAGELFF. The DNA of the CDR3 is TGTGCCACAAGGGACAGGCTAGCCGGGGAGCTGTTTTTT.

V gene TRBV5-4 combines with J gene TRBJ2-5; possible D gene TRBD1, 6 bases. Trimming pared 5 bases from V and 2 bases from J, leaving 13 bases between. Germline-derived CDR1 and CDR2 are SGHNT and YYREEE (reference sequence). The CDR3 has 14 amino acids. The CDR3 nucleotides are TGTGCCAGCAGACTTAGGGACACACAAGAGACCCAGTACTTC. Amino acid sequence: CASRLRDTQETQYF.

The genes are TRBV30 and TRBJ1-5; D is unclear. The germline V gene has CDR1 GTSNPN and CDR2 SVGIG (reference sequence). V lost 1 base to trimming and J lost 3 bases, with 19 bases between them. The CDR3 has 17 residues. This CDR3 reads CAWSAGRVYGFNQPQHF. The CDR3 DNA follows: TGTGCCTGGAGTGCGGGGAGGGTTTATGGCTTCAATCAGCCCCAGCATTTT.

The V call is TRBV7-2, the J call TRBJ1-5, with D unclear. The germline V gene has CDR1 SGHTA and CDR2 FQGNSA. The CDR3 covers 13 residues. Trimming cost V 3 bases and J 0 bases, with 3 bases left between them. CDR3 residues: CASSLSSNQPQHF. The DNA for the CDR3 is TGTGCCAGCAGCTTGAGTAGCAATCAGCCCCAGCATTTT.

The J gene is TRBJ1-4, the V gene TRBV19, with TRBD1 as a possible D gene (6 bases). CDR3 length equals 17 residues. Germline values: CDR1 LNHDA, CDR2 SQIVND (reference sequence). The V gene lost 6 bases and the J gene lost 4 bases, with 21 bases spanning the gap. CDR3 in amino acids: CASSIPPLQGNNEKLFF. DNA for the CDR3: TGTGCCAGTAGCATCCCACCATTACAGGGCAATAATGAAAAACTGTTTTTT. The entire variable domain, with the rest obtained from reference TRBV19 and TRBJ1-4, is as follows: DGGITQSPKYLFRKEGQNVTLSCEQNLNHDAMYWYRQDPGQGLRLIYYSQIVNDFQKGDIAEGYSVSREKKESFPLTVTSAQKNPTAFYLCASSIPPLQGNNEKLFFGSGTQLSVL.

The V gene is TRBV2, the J gene TRBJ2-5; D is possibly TRBD1 (5 bases). CDR1 is SNHLY, CDR2 FYNNEI, per germline. The V end was cut by 2 bases, the J end by 3 bases, with 7 bases between. This CDR3 spans 13 amino acids. CDR3 coding DNA: TGTGCCAGCAGTGAAAACAGGAAAGAGACCCAGTACTTC. Translating gives CASSENRKETQYF.

The chain has TRBV27 and TRBJ2-7; D may be TRBD1 (5 bases). The ends were cut back, 3 bases at V and 0 bases at J, with 9 bases in the middle. Germline-derived CDR1 and CDR2 are MNHEY and SMNVEV (reference sequence). The CDR3 totals 14 residues. The CDR3 DNA sequence: TGTGCCAGCAGTTTCGGCAGGGTCTCCTACGAGCAGTACTTC. Protein sequence: CASSFGRVSYEQYF.

V is TRBV28 and J is TRBJ2-7, with TRBD1 identical over 7 bases. The CDR3 loop spans 14 amino acids. The J segment lost 3 bases and the V segment lost 2 bases, leaving 4 bases of the junction unmatched. CDR1 MDHEN and CDR2 SYDVKM come from the germline V gene. CDR3 DNA: TGTGCCAGCAGTTTACACACAGGGGACTACGAGCAGTACTTC. Amino acid sequence: CASSLHTGDYEQYF.

The rearrangement uses TRBV7-2 and TRBJ2-3; tentative D call: TRBD1 (6 bases). The CDR3 has 14 amino acids. V was cut by 0 bases and J by 11 bases, with 15 bases left in between. The germline V gene encodes CDR1 SGHTA and CDR2 FQGNSA. The CDR3 DNA is TGTGCCAGCAGCTTAGCGGGGGCGGGTCCACGGCAGTATTTT. Protein product: CASSLAGAGPRQYF. The whole variable domain, filled in from reference TRBV7-2 and TRBJ2-3, reads GAGVSQSPSNKVTEKGKDVELRCDPISGHTALYWYRQSLGQGLEFLIYFQGNSAPDKSGLPSDRFSAERTGGSVSTLTIQRTQQEDSAVYLCASSLAGAGPRQYFGPGTRLTVL.

CDR3 loop: CASFDVGMTGGYTF. Written as DNA, the CDR3 is TGTGCCAGCTTCGACGTCGGCATGACGGGTGGCTACACCTTC. The chain carries TRBV2 and TRBJ1-2, with D hard to call. Between the trimmed V and J ends, which lost 8 bases and 7 bases, there was a span of 20 bases. CDR1 and CDR2 from the germline V gene are SNHLY and FYNNEI. The CDR3 is 14 residues long. Drawing the rest from reference TRBV2 and TRBJ1-2, the complete variable domain is EPEVTQTPSHQVTQMGQEVILRCVPISNHLYFYWYRQILGQKVEFLVSFYNNEISEKSEIFDDQFSVERPDGSNFTLKIRSTKLEDSAMYFCASFDVGMTGGYTFGSGTRLTVV.

In regard to this clone: The final CDR3 position lacks the conserved phenylalanine or tryptophan, pointing to a likely read error. This chain connects TRBV10-3 to TRBJ2-7; 9 bases agree with TRBD1. The CDR3 extends over 13 amino acids. V dropped 8 bases and J dropped 6; count of bases not matched to a gene: 8. Germline CDR1 is ENHRY and CDR2 is SYGVKD. CDR3: CAIGRDRDREQYL. CDR3 in DNA: TGTGCCATCGGGAGGGACAGGGACCGCGAGCAGTACCTC.

The chain recombines TRBV27 with TRBJ1-1; TRBD1 might be the D (6 bases). This CDR3 is 15 amino acids long. The V and J ends lost 2 bases and 5 bases respectively, with 15 bases between them. Germline V gives CDR1 MNHEY, CDR2 SMNVEV (reference sequence). CDR3 sequence: CASSLTSDSRTEAFF. The CDR3 DNA follows: TGTGCCAGCAGTTTAACATCGGACAGTCGGACTGAAGCTTTCTTT.

This clone was found once. The chain combines TRBV10-3 with TRBJ2-7; 11 bases map to TRBD1. From germline, CDR1 is ENHRY and CDR2 SYGVKD. The ends lost 4 bases at V and 1 base at J; junction bases unmatched: 3. There are 15 residues in the CDR3. CDR3: CAISGGQGGSYEQYF. The CDR3 nucleotides read TGTGCCATCAGTGGGGGACAGGGGGGTTCCTACGAGCAGTACTTC.

The sample holds one count of this clone. The rearrangement links TRBV25-1 to TRBJ1-4; TRBD1 aligns across 8 bases. The CDR3 loop spans 15 amino acids. With 5 bases clipped from V and 2 bases from J, the junction kept 4 bases outside the gene matches. Germline V gene lookup returns CDR1 MGHDK and CDR2 SYGVNS. The CDR3, as DNA: TGTGCCAGCAGTAACTACAGGGGGACTAATGAAAAACTGTTTTTT. Translation: CASSNYRGTNEKLFF.

This chain joins TRBV2 and TRBJ2-3; 7 positions agree with TRBD2. Germline V gene lookup returns CDR1 SNHLY and CDR2 FYNNEI. Germline trimming cut 8 bases from V and 1 base from J; bases unmatched to any gene: 6. This CDR3 comprises 14 residues. The DNA of the CDR3 is TGTGCCAGCCAGGTGGGGGGGGGCACAGATACGCAGTATTTT. Translated: CASQVGGGTDTQYF.

V and J are TRBV4-2 and TRBJ2-3, with a possible D match to TRBD2 (5 bases). The CDR3 extends over 17 amino acids. From germline, CDR1 is LGHNA and CDR2 YNFKEQ. V was trimmed by 5 bases and J by 0 bases, leaving 18 bases between them. The CDR3, as DNA: TGTGCCAGCAGCTCTTATAGTGGGCCTAGCAGCACAGATACGCAGTATTTT. It codes for CASSSYSGPSSTDTQYF.

The V call is TRBV7-3, the J call TRBJ1-6; TRBD1 agrees at 7 bases. CDR1 and CDR2 (germline): SGHTA, FQGTGA. The length of the CDR3 is 15 residues. Germline trimming cut 4 bases from V and 9 bases from J; bases unmatched to any gene: 9. Written as DNA, the CDR3 is TGTGCCAGCAGCTCTACAGGGGCCTCAATTTCACCCCTCCACTTT. Translated, it gives CASSSTGASISPLHF.

The V call is TRBV10-2, the J call TRBJ2-7; 10 bases match TRBD1. Losses at the gene ends were 6 bases for V and 5 bases for J; bases not matched to a gene: 4. CDR1 and CDR2 (germline): WSHSY, SAAADI. CDR3 length equals 13 residues. The CDR3 bases are TGCGCCAGCAGCCCAGGGACAGGGGACGAGCAGTACTTC. Its protein product is CASSPGTGDEQYF.

The CDR3 spells CASIPGVGRLAGGGNEQFF. CDR3 in DNA: TGTGCCAGCATTCCCGGGGTGGGGAGACTAGCGGGAGGTGGGAATGAGCAGTTCTTC. V gene TRBV28 combines with J gene TRBJ2-1; 13 bases line up with TRBD2. V dropped 7 bases and J dropped 7; count of bases not matched to a gene: 19. Germline assignment: CDR1 MDHEN and CDR2 SYDVKM. The CDR3 contains 19 residues.

This chain uses TRBV28 with TRBJ1-1, with TRBD1 as a possible D gene (6 bases). Trimming cost V 5 bases and J 5 bases, with 6 bases left between them. The CDR3 contains 11 residues. Per the germline V gene, CDR1 is MDHEN and CDR2 is SYDVKM. The chain's CDR3 is CASSTGTEAFF. In DNA form, the CDR3 reads TGTGCCAGCAGTACAGGGACTGAAGCTTTCTTT. The full variable domain, its missing parts supplied by reference TRBV28 and TRBJ1-1, is DVKVTQSSRYLVKRTGEKVFLECVQDMDHENMFWYRQDPGLGLRLIYFSYDVKMKEKGDIPEGYSVSREKKERFSLILESASTNQTSMYLCASSTGTEAFFGQGTRLTVV.

This CDR3 reads CASSQALGHLEKLFF. The CDR3 coding sequence is TGCGCCAGCAGCCAGGCCCTGGGACACTTAGAAAAACTGTTTTTT. The rearrangement joins TRBV4-3 to TRBJ1-4, with D tentatively TRBD1 (6 bases). Trimming pared 3 bases from V and 8 bases from J, leaving 16 bases between. Looked up from germline, CDR1 is LGHNA and CDR2 is YSLEER. This CDR3 is built from 15 residues.